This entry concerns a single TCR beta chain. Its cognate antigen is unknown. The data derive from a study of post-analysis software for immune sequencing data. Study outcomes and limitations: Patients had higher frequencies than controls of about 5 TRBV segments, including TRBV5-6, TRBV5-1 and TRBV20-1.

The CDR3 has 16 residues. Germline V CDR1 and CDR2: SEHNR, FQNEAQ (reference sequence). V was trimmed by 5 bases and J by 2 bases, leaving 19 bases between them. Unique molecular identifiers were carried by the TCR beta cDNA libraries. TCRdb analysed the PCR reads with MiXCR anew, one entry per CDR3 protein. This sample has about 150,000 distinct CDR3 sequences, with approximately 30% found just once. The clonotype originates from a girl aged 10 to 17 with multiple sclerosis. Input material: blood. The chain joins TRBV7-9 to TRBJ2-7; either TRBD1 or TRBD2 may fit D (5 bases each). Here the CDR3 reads CASSLSLGRSTYEQYF. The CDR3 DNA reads TGTGCCAGCAGCCTGTCTCTGGGACGTTCGACCTACGAGCAGTACTTC.